Listed below are T cell receptor beta chains from one sample, sequenced in a study of blood T cell repertoires in COVID-19. Produced via immunoSEQ multiplex PCR; TCRdb's table is partial and in-frame only. The sample lists about 140,000 clones; 84% were seen once. The sample comprised peripheral blood. These receptors all stem from a human donor in a cohort sampled during active COVID-19. Each CDR3 is given with its conserved first and last residue. The D gene is left open where the match is weak. A row's size may be missing; if present it is once, few, many or a size class.

clone_size,j_call,v_call,d_call,cdr3_aa,cdr3_nt
-,TRBJ2-7,TRBV24-1,TRBD1,CATLRDSSYEQYF,TGTGCCACCCTCCGGGACAGCTCCTACGAGCAGTACTTC
-,TRBJ2-7,TRBV6-4,-,CASSLGQLEQYF,TGTGCCAGCAGTCTCGGACAGCTCGAGCAGTACTTC
-,TRBJ2-1,TRBV7-2,-,CASSPRVVSREQFF,TGTGCCAGCAGCCCCCGGGTTGTAAGTCGTGAGCAGTTCTTC
-,TRBJ2-2,TRBV7-9,TRBD1,CASSPGTGGFRNTGELFF,TGTGCCAGCAGCCCCGGGACAGGGGGGTTCCGAAACACCGGGGAGCTGTTTTTT
-,TRBJ2-7,TRBV11-3,TRBD2,CASSPGGRDEQYF,TGTGCCAGCAGCCCGGGGGGGCGGGACGAGCAGTACTTC
-,TRBJ1-5,TRBV28,-,CASSARGGIGNQPQHF,TGTGCCAGCAGTGCTCGTGGGGGGATAGGCAATCAGCCCCAGCATTTT
-,TRBJ2-7,TRBV10-3,TRBD2,CATRLAGGYEQYF,TGTGCCACACGACTAGCGGGGGGGTACGAGCAGTACTTC
-,TRBJ2-6,TRBV7-9,TRBD1,CASSSGTGGLTGANVLTF,TGTGCCAGCAGCTCCGGGACAGGGGGTCTAACGGGGGCCAACGTCCTGACTTTC
-,TRBJ1-3,TRBV15,-,CATSVMSGNTIYF,TGTGCCACCAGCGTTATGAGTGGAAACACCATATATTTT
-,TRBJ2-7,TRBV20-1,TRBD2,CRTGGNEQYF,TGCAGGACGGGGGGGAACGAGCAGTACTTC
-,TRBJ2-7,TRBV7-2,TRBD1,CASSSGTATYEQYF,TGTGCCAGCAGTTCCGGGACAGCCACCTACGAGCAGTACTTC
once,TRBJ2-7,TRBV19,-,CASSGWRDRDYEQYF,TGTGCCAGTAGTGGATGGCGGGACAGAGACTACGAGCAGTACTTC
-,TRBJ2-3,TRBV7-9,-,CASRYQSTDTQYF,TGTGCCAGCAGATATCAGAGCACAGATACGCAGTATTTT
-,TRBJ2-6,TRBV5-4,-,CASSLGGHPSGANVLTF,TGTGCCAGCAGCTTGGGGGGGCATCCCTCTGGGGCCAACGTCCTGACTTTC
-,TRBJ2-3,TRBV4-1,TRBD2,CASSQLVAKRGSGSTDTQYF,TGCGCCAGCAGCCAATTAGTGGCCAAGCGGGGATCTGGGAGCACAGATACGCAGTATTTT
-,TRBJ2-7,TRBV28,TRBD1,CASTKGQGTFYEQYF,TGTGCCAGCACCAAGGGACAGGGGACCTTCTACGAGCAGTACTTC
-,TRBJ2-3,TRBV11-2,-,CASSLATDTQYF,TGTGCCAGCAGCTTAGCAACAGATACGCAGTATTTT
-,TRBJ2-7,TRBV6-1,-,CASSESGLGQYF,TGTGCCAGCAGTGAATCCGGGTTGGGGCAGTACTTC
-,TRBJ1-2,TRBV5-1,-,CASSQGPPRGYTF,TGCGCCAGCAGCCAAGGTCCTCCTAGGGGCTACACCTTC
-,TRBJ2-3,TRBV5-1,TRBD2,CASSSGTRDTQYF,TGCGCCAGCAGCTCCGGGACTAGGGATACGCAGTATTTT
-,TRBJ1-2,TRBV5-1,TRBD1,CASSSRTGKGYTF,TGCGCCAGCAGCTCCCGGACAGGGAAAGGCTACACCTTC
-,TRBJ1-2,TRBV2,-,CASSRDTNYGYTF,TGTGCCAGCAGCCGGGACACGAACTATGGCTACACCTTC
-,TRBJ2-5,TRBV7-2,-,CASSAGETQYF,TGTGCCAGCAGCGCAGGAGAGACCCAGTACTTC
medium-sized,TRBJ2-5,TRBV3-1/TRBV3-2,TRBD1,CASSLRTGAGETQYF,TGTGCCAGCAGCCTTCGGACAGGGGCGGGGGAGACCCAGTACTTC
-,TRBJ1-1,TRBV19,-,CASVLTGYGSTEAFF,TGTGCCAGTGTATTAACCGGCTACGGGAGCACTGAAGCTTTCTTT
-,TRBJ2-5,TRBV10-3,-,CAMSPGEETQYF,TGTGCCATGTCCCCAGGGGAAGAGACCCAGTACTTC
-,TRBJ2-2,TRBV15,TRBD2,CATSRVTSGTGELFF,TGTGCCACCAGCAGAGTAACTAGCGGGACGGGGGAGCTGTTTTTT
-,TRBJ2-7,TRBV2,-,CASSEWRTKREQYF,TGTGCCAGCAGTGAATGGCGTACGAAGCGCGAGCAGTACTTC
-,TRBJ1-1,TRBV6-5,-,CASSYGGLEAFF,TGTGCCAGCAGTTACGGGGGGTTGGAAGCTTTCTTT
once,TRBJ1-5,TRBV5-1,TRBD1,CASSLSGQANQPQHF,TGCGCCAGCAGCTTGTCAGGACAGGCCAATCAGCCCCAGCATTTT
once,TRBJ1-2,TRBV19,-,CASSPSRDILYTF,TGTGCCAGTAGTCCGTCCCGGGACATTCTCTACACCTTC
once,TRBJ2-5,TRBV7-6,TRBD2,CASSGGLAGGRETQYF,TGTGCCAGCAGCGGAGGACTAGCGGGGGGGCGGGAGACCCAGTACTTC
-,TRBJ1-2,TRBV3-1/TRBV3-2,TRBD1,CASSRSGGIDYGYTF,TGTGCCAGCAGCCGATCAGGGGGGATAGACTATGGCTACACCTTC
-,TRBJ2-2,TRBV28,-,CASSSNRVYTGELFF,TGTGCCAGCAGTTCCAACAGGGTTTACACCGGGGAGCTGTTTTTT
-,TRBJ2-1,TRBV5-1,TRBD1,CASSPGTALYNEQFF,TGCGCCAGCAGCCCCGGGACAGCGCTATACAATGAGCAGTTCTTC
few,TRBJ1-2,TRBV11-2,TRBD1,CASSQLGGGGYTF,TGTGCCAGCAGCCAACTTGGAGGGGGCGGCTACACCTTC
-,TRBJ1-4,TRBV6-6,-,CASTRATNEKLFF,TGTGCCAGCACGAGAGCAACTAATGAAAAACTGTTTTTT
-,TRBJ1-1,TRBV10-3,-,CAISRTVNTEAFF,TGTGCCATCAGTCGGACAGTGAACACTGAAGCTTTCTTT
-,TRBJ2-2,TRBV19,TRBD2,CASITSGGGTGELFF,TGTGCCAGTATTACTAGCGGGGGGGGCACCGGGGAGCTGTTTTTT
-,TRBJ2-7,TRBV5-1,TRBD1,CASSLRTGGADEQYF,TGCGCCAGCAGCTTGAGGACAGGGGGCGCGGACGAGCAGTACTTC